What follows are 25 T cell receptor beta chains derived from one specimen sequenced in a study of early T cells in non-severe SARS-CoV-2 infection. TCRdb independently ran MiXCR on the 5' RACE reads; one entry per CDR3 protein. This sample has fewer than 30,000 distinct CDR3 sequences, with 3.5% to 5.5% found just once. The sample consisted of whole blood. Source of these receptors: an adult who was a healthcare worker with PCR-confirmed SARS-CoV-2 infection or an uninfected control (not recorded which).

This clonotype was seen ten or more times. This chain joins TRBV7-2 and TRBJ2-1; tentatively, D is TRBD2 (6 bases). The CDR3 is 16 residues long. Trimming removed 2 bases at V and 9 bases at J, with 20 bases between. CDR1 is SGHTA, CDR2 FQGNSA, per germline. CDR3 sequence (DNA): TGTGCCAGCAGCTTATCGACTAGGATCGAGGCGGTTGAGCAGTTCTTC. Its protein is CASSLSTRIEAVEQFF.

Many counts were recorded for this clonotype. The V and J genes are TRBV6-2 or TRBV6-3 and TRBJ1-6, with D possibly being TRBD1 (6 bases). Looked up from germline, CDR1 is MNHEY and CDR2 is SVGEGT. V was trimmed by 8 bases and J by 9 bases, leaving 17 bases between them. This CDR3 is 14 amino acids long. CDR3 residues: CASSGARGVSPLHF. The CDR3 coding sequence is TGTGCCAGCTCGGGGGCAAGGGGCGTTTCACCCCTCCACTTT.

This clonotype appeared many times. The J gene is TRBJ2-1, the V gene TRBV6-2 or TRBV6-3, with D tentatively TRBD1 or TRBD2 (6 bases each). Germline V CDR1 and CDR2: MNHEY, SVGEGT. Trimming pared 6 bases from V and 9 bases from J, leaving 15 bases between. The length of the CDR3 is 13 residues. The CDR3 protein is CASSLLGGSEQFF. The CDR3 bases are TGTGCCAGCAGCCTCTTGGGGGGCAGTGAGCAGTTCTTC.

This clonotype has more than one count but fewer than ten. V usage is TRBV4-3 and J usage is TRBJ2-3, with 8 bases identical to TRBD2. Trimming took 4 bases from V and 5 from J; bases not matched to a gene: 8. Germline CDR1 LGHNA, CDR2 YSLEER. The CDR3 is 15 residues long. The CDR3 loop is CASSRSGSRVDTQYF. CDR3 coding DNA: TGCGCCAGCAGCCGCAGCGGGAGCCGGGTAGATACGCAGTATTTT.

This clonotype has a count of ten or more. J is TRBJ1-2 and V is TRBV4-3, with unresolved D. Trimming took 4 bases from V and 2 from J, leaving 14 bases between them. The germline gives CDR1 LGHNA, CDR2 YSLEER. The CDR3 runs 15 residues. The CDR3 nucleotides are TGCGCCAGCAGCCCCGCCGGTCCGGGAAACTATGGCTACACCTTC. This encodes CASSPAGPGNYGYTF.

In this sample, this clonotype turned up many times. The chain has TRBV27 and TRBJ2-2; possibly TRBD1 for D (5 bases). Germline values: CDR1 MNHEY, CDR2 SMNVEV (reference sequence). The CDR3 consists of 15 residues. The V and J ends lost 4 bases and 1 base respectively, with 10 bases between them. CDR3 in DNA: TGTGCCAGCAGTTCGGACACATGGAACACCGGGGAGCTGTTTTTT. It translates to CASSSDTWNTGELFF.

The chain combines TRBV4-1 with TRBJ2-5, with a possible D match to TRBD2 (6 bases). This CDR3 has 18 residues. Trimming left V 1 base short and J 5 bases short, with 23 bases between. Germline V gene lookup returns CDR1 MGHRA and CDR2 YSYEKL. CDR3 in DNA: TGCGCCAGCAGCCAAGCCACTTTTCCGCGGGATCATTGGGAGACCCAGTACTTC. It codes for CASSQATFPRDHWETQYF.

This clonotype came up a few times. The chain recombines TRBV5-4 with TRBJ2-7; D is perhaps TRBD1 or TRBD2 (6 bases each). The CDR3 contains 13 residues. Germline-derived CDR1 and CDR2 are SGHNT and YYREEE (reference sequence). V dropped 2 bases and J dropped 4 bases, with 10 bases sitting between them. CDR3 sequence (DNA): TGTGCCAGCAGCTTTCCGGGGGCGTACGAGCAGTACTTC. The encoded protein is CASSFPGAYEQYF.

The V call is TRBV28, the J call TRBJ2-2; 7 bases fit TRBD2. With 11 bases clipped from V and 1 base from J, the junction kept 4 bases outside the gene matches. The germline V gene has CDR1 MDHEN and CDR2 SYDVKM. The CDR3 is made up of 13 amino acids. CDR3 loop: CAGGGRNTGELFF. CDR3 bases: TGTGCCGGGGGAGGGCGGAACACCGGGGAGCTGTTTTTT.

The table lists this clonotype with a few counts. The V and J genes are TRBV7-2 and TRBJ2-7; D remains unclear. The germline V and J ends were trimmed by 5 bases and 4 bases, with 9 bases remaining between them. From germline, CDR1 is SGHTA and CDR2 FQGNSA. The CDR3 is made up of 12 amino acids. The CDR3 sequence is CASSPDGYEQYF. DNA of the CDR3: TGTGCCAGCAGCCCCGATGGGTACGAGCAGTACTTC.

This clonotype appeared many times. The rearrangement joins TRBV2 to TRBJ2-7; 9 positions agree with TRBD1. Germline CDR1 and CDR2: SNHLY and FYNNEI. V shed 5 bases, J shed 6 bases, and the junction held 11 bases outside the gene matches. This CDR3 region has 15 residues. CDR3 sequence: CASSSSGQGISEQYF. The CDR3, as DNA: TGTGCCAGCAGTTCCTCCGGACAGGGGATTAGCGAGCAGTACTTC.

This clonotype showed up many times. This rearrangement joins TRBV20-1 to TRBJ1-5; D unclear. CDR1 and CDR2 (germline): DFQATT, SNEGSKA (reference sequence). Between the trimmed V and J ends, which lost 2 bases and 4 bases, there was a span of 9 bases. The CDR3 loop spans 13 amino acids. Written as DNA, the CDR3 is TGCAGTGCTAGAAACAGCATAAATCAGCCCCAGCATTTT. Its protein is CSARNSINQPQHF.

J is TRBJ1-4 and V is TRBV11-2, with D uncertain. Germline V gene sequence: CDR1 SGHAT, CDR2 FQNNGV. V lost 5 bases to trimming and J lost 8 bases, with 9 bases between them. The CDR3 extends over 12 amino acids. In nucleotides, the CDR3 is TGTGCCAGCAGCCTGATAACGGAAAAACTGTTTTTT. It encodes CASSLITEKLFF.

This clonotype was found many times. The chain uses TRBV20-1 and TRBJ2-3, with a tentative D call TRBD1 (6 bases). This CDR3 has 15 amino acids. V was clipped by 3 bases and J by 3 bases, with 16 bases between them. Looked up from germline, CDR1 is DFQATT and CDR2 is SNEGSKA (reference sequence). CDR3 nucleotides: TGCAGTGCTAGGGGGACAACTAAGGGTACAGATACGCAGTATTTT. This sequence encodes CSARGTTKGTDTQYF.

This clonotype came up many times. The rearrangement uses TRBV20-1 and TRBJ2-5; 7 bases are shared with TRBD2. The CDR3 contains 16 residues. Losses at the gene ends were 0 bases for V and 4 bases for J; bases not matched to a gene: 11. Germline loops: CDR1 DFQATT, CDR2 SNEGSKA (reference sequence). The CDR3 loop reads CSARDLAGAVGETQYF. CDR3 bases: TGCAGTGCTAGAGATCTGGCGGGAGCCGTAGGAGAGACCCAGTACTTC.

This clonotype was counted at least ten times. The chain combines TRBV20-1 with TRBJ1-1, with D uncertain. Germline CDR1 and CDR2: DFQATT and SNEGSKA (reference sequence). CDR3 length equals 14 residues. Trimming took 3 bases from V and 2 from J, leaving 13 bases between them. The CDR3 loop is CSARADSGNTEAFF. CDR3 nucleotides: TGCAGTGCTAGGGCAGACTCGGGAAACACTGAAGCTTTCTTT.

This clonotype was recorded a few times. This chain connects TRBV29-1 to TRBJ2-6; D call uncertain. This CDR3 comprises 14 residues. CDR1 is SQVTM, CDR2 ANQGSEA, per germline. V lost 1 base, J lost 2 bases, and 6 bases lay in between. The CDR3 loop is CSVEVRAGANVLTF. Written as DNA, the CDR3 is TGCAGCGTTGAAGTCCGGGCTGGGGCCAACGTCCTGACTTTC.

This rearrangement joins TRBV6-2 or TRBV6-3 to TRBJ1-4; D is possibly TRBD1 (6 bases). CDR1 and CDR2 from the germline V gene are MNHEY and SVGEGT. This CDR3 is built from 14 residues. V lost 5 bases and J lost 5, with 12 bases in between. The CDR3 here is CASSDRRENEKLFF. The CDR3 DNA is TGTGCCAGCAGTGACAGGCGAGAGAATGAAAAACTGTTTTTT.

Ten or more counts support this clonotype. The chain uses TRBV6-2 or TRBV6-3 and TRBJ2-7; a weak D match, TRBD1 (5 bases). Deletions cut 5 bases from V and 3 bases from J, with 11 bases between. There are 13 residues in the CDR3. Per the germline V gene, CDR1 is MNHEY and CDR2 is SVGEGT. The CDR3 is CASSRQIYYEQYF. The CDR3 DNA reads TGTGCCAGCAGTCGACAGATTTACTACGAGCAGTACTTC.

This clonotype was seen repeatedly, ten times or more. Written as DNA, the CDR3 is TGCAGCTACGAGACAAGGGCGTCCTACAATGAGCAGTTCTTC. It is translated as CSYETRASYNEQFF. The genes are TRBV29-1 and TRBJ2-1; no definite D call. The CDR3 is made up of 14 amino acids. V lost 8 bases and J lost 1, with 15 bases in between. Germline lookup yields CDR1 SQVTM and CDR2 ANQGSEA.

The table lists this clonotype with many counts. The chain recombines TRBV14 with TRBJ2-1, with TRBD2 matching 8 bases. With V trimmed by 1 base and J by 7 bases, 3 bases remained unmatched. Germline values: CDR1 SGHDN, CDR2 FVKESK. The CDR3 is made up of 14 amino acids. CDR3 DNA: TGTGCCAGCAGCCAAGGACTAGCGAGTAATGAGCAGTTCTTC. Translation gives CASSQGLASNEQFF.

Ten or more counts support this clonotype. The rearrangement uses TRBV7-3 and TRBJ2-1, with a weak D call TRBD2 (5 bases). Trimming stripped 5 bases from V and 4 bases from J, with 24 bases between. The CDR3 spans 18 residues. Germline CDR1 is SGHTA and CDR2 is FQGTGA. Written as DNA, the CDR3 is TGTGCCAGCAGCCGACGGCTCTCAGTCGCGGAGGTTTACAATGAGCAGTTCTTC. Translated, it gives CASSRRLSVAEVYNEQFF.

The V and J genes are TRBV7-7 and TRBJ2-7; TRBD2 might be the D (5 bases). CDR1 SSHAT and CDR2 FNYEAQ come from the germline V gene (reference sequence). This CDR3 has 11 amino acids. CDR3 amino acids: CASSQTGESVV. The CDR3 DNA reads as TGTGCTAGCAGCCAGACTGGGGAGTCCGTTGTC.

This clonotype was seen at least ten times. The chain has TRBV2 and TRBJ2-1, with no clear D. This CDR3 has 11 residues. V was trimmed by 6 bases and J by 4 bases, leaving 4 bases between them. In germline, CDR1 is SNHLY, CDR2 FYNNEI. CDR3: CASSIYNEQFF. The CDR3 coding sequence is TGTGCCAGCAGCATTTACAATGAGCAGTTCTTC.

Turning to this clonotype: This clone may be a read error of a much larger clone one base away. The chain joins TRBV7-2 to TRBJ2-6; no reliable D call. CDR3 length: 16 residues. Germline CDR1 reads SGHTA; CDR2 reads FQGNSA. The DNA of the CDR3 is TGTGCCAGCAGCTTAGTCGCTGTTGCTGGGACCAACGTCCTGACTTTC. As protein: CASSLVAVAGTNVLTF.